The 29 T cell receptor beta chains listed next were all sequenced from one sample in a study of cytomegalovirus exposure and HLA in healthy donors (dated 2017 in TCRdb). Libraries were built with the immunoSEQ multiplex PCR assay. For the multiplex PCR, a mixture combining 60 forward primers for TCR Vbeta segments and 13 reverse primers for TCR Jbeta segments was used. As stored in TCRdb, this immuneACCESS dataset retains in-frame rearrangements with V and J assigned. A fraction of the clones does not appear; measured against another copy, unresolved V genes explain less than half of the discrepancy, and the remainder lacks a known reason. The sample table holds under 200,000 clones, of which under 80% were seen once. The ten largest clonotypes hold about 1.4% of the sample. The sample was PBMCs. These receptors were taken from a woman under 40 in good health and CMV-seronegative.

This CDR3 reads CASSFGRMSTEAFF. The CDR3 DNA follows: TGTGCCAGCAGCTTTGGGAGGATGAGTACTGAAGCTTTCTTT. The chain uses TRBV13 and TRBJ1-1; D remains unclear. V lost 3 bases, J lost 5 bases, and 13 bases lay in between. CDR1 and CDR2 (germline): PRHDT, FYEKMQ (reference sequence). CDR3 size: 14 residues.

The rearrangement joins TRBV7-2 to TRBJ2-1; D ambiguous. CDR3 length: 17 residues. Trimming pared 1 base from V and 4 bases from J, leaving 17 bases between. Looked up from germline, CDR1 is SGHTA and CDR2 is FQGNSA. CDR3 bases: TGTGCCAGCAGCTTAGTCCACCGACACCCTATTTACAATGAGCAGTTCTTC. Translation gives CASSLVHRHPIYNEQFF. The variable domain in full, completed from reference TRBV7-2 and TRBJ2-1, reads GAGVSQSPSNKVTEKGKDVELRCDPISGHTALYWYRQSLGQGLEFLIYFQGNSAPDKSGLPSDRFSAERTGGSVSTLTIQRTQQEDSAVYLCASSLVHRHPIYNEQFFGPGTRLTVL.

This sequence joins TRBV28 and TRBJ2-3; D gene uncertain. The V and J ends lost 6 bases and 1 base respectively, with 8 bases between them. CDR1 and CDR2 (germline): MDHEN, SYDVKM. The CDR3 is 13 residues long. CDR3 in amino acids: CASRPSGTDTQYF. Here the CDR3 DNA reads TGTGCCAGCAGGCCTTCGGGCACAGATACGCAGTATTTT.

The chain joins TRBV5-1 to TRBJ2-2; D is perhaps TRBD2 (6 bases). Trimming shortened V by 4 bases and J by 4 bases, and 26 bases separated the two germline ends. There are 19 residues in the CDR3. Germline-derived CDR1 and CDR2 are SGHRS and YFSETQ. CDR3 nucleotide sequence: TGCGCCAGCAGCACGGCCTTTGGAAGTGGGGGGAAGGGCACCGGGGAGCTGTTTTTT. Amino acids: CASSTAFGSGGKGTGELFF.

V gene TRBV7-3 combines with J gene TRBJ2-6; 8 positions agree with TRBD1. The ends lost 4 bases at V and 4 bases at J; junction bases unmatched: 12. Germline assignment: CDR1 SGHTA and CDR2 FQGTGA. The CDR3 covers 18 residues. The CDR3 nucleotides read TGTGCCAGCAGCTACCTTGGACAGGGAACATCGGGGGCCAACGTCCTGACTTTC. This codes for CASSYLGQGTSGANVLTF.

V usage is TRBV18 and J usage is TRBJ1-2; 11 positions agree with TRBD1. Germline loops: CDR1 KGHSH, CDR2 LQKENI. Losses at the gene ends were 4 bases for V and 0 bases for J; bases not matched to a gene: 10. The CDR3 totals 18 residues. The CDR3 coding sequence is TGTGCCAGCTCACAACCGGGACAGGGGGGTTCCGCTAACTATGGCTACACCTTC. This sequence encodes CASSQPGQGGSANYGYTF.

This clone was counted a single time. The CDR3 sequence: CGCRGALNEQFF. CDR3 nucleotide sequence: TGCGGCTGCCGGGGGGCGTTGAATGAGCAGTTCTTC. The V call is TRBV29-1, the J call TRBJ2-1, with D perhaps TRBD2 (7 bases). This CDR3 has 12 residues. The germline V gene encodes CDR1 SQVTM and CDR2 ANQGSEA.

The V and J genes are TRBV6-1 and TRBJ2-3; TRBD1 might be the D (6 bases). Germline CDR1 MNHNS, CDR2 SASEGT. V lost 3 bases to trimming and J lost 5 bases, with 12 bases between them. The CDR3 totals 14 residues. CDR3 sequence (DNA): TGTGCCAGCAGTGACACAGGGCCGATAGATACGCAGTATTTT. This codes for CASSDTGPIDTQYF.

The J gene is TRBJ1-2, the V gene TRBV7-2; TRBD1 is a possible D gene (5 bases). The V end lost 1 base, the J end lost 6 bases, and 18 bases lay between the germline ends. The CDR3 has 16 residues. Germline loops: CDR1 SGHTA, CDR2 FQGNSA. The CDR3 sequence: CASSLERGGSQNGYTF. The CDR3 coding sequence is TGTGCCAGCAGCTTAGAGCGGGGGGGGTCGCAGAATGGCTACACCTTC.

The V and J genes are TRBV11-2 and TRBJ1-1; 8 bases line up with TRBD1. Germline V gives CDR1 SGHAT, CDR2 FQNNGV. There are 14 residues in the CDR3. V was clipped by 9 bases and J by 4 bases; unmatched bases: 10. The CDR3 nucleotides are TGTGCCAGTACAATTCAGGGGGCGAGCACTGAAGCTTTCTTT. Its protein is CASTIQGASTEAFF.

The rearrangement uses TRBV11-2 and TRBJ2-7, with 9 bases that match TRBD2. Unmatched junction bases numbered 6, after V lost 0 bases and J lost 3 bases. The germline gives CDR1 SGHAT, CDR2 FQNNGV. This CDR3 is 16 amino acids long. The chain's CDR3 is CASSLDWRTSVYEQYF. CDR3 DNA sequence: TGTGCCAGCAGCTTAGATTGGAGGACTAGCGTCTACGAGCAGTACTTC.

The rearrangement uses TRBV7-2 and TRBJ1-1; 7 positions agree with TRBD1. The length of the CDR3 is 13 residues. With 3 bases clipped from V and 3 bases from J, the junction kept 1 base outside the gene matches. Germline-derived CDR1 and CDR2 are SGHTA and FQGNSA. CDR3 coding DNA: TGTGCCAGCAGCTTTACAGGGGACACTGAAGCTTTCTTT. Translating gives CASSFTGDTEAFF.

The chain couples TRBV5-1 to TRBJ1-3; no firm D call. The CDR3 length is 16 residues. V shed 2 bases and J shed 0 bases, with 12 bases lying between them. The germline CDR1 and CDR2 sequences are SGHRS and YFSETQ. The chain's CDR3 is CASSFQTLDSGNTIYF. In nucleotides, the CDR3 is TGCGCCAGCAGCTTCCAAACACTAGACTCTGGAAACACCATATATTTT.

The rearrangement links TRBV9 to TRBJ2-7; 7 nucleotides line up with TRBD1. V shed 1 base, J shed 5 bases, and the junction held 9 bases outside the gene matches. Germline lookup yields CDR1 SGDLS and CDR2 YYNGEE. The CDR3 is made up of 15 amino acids. The CDR3 protein is CASSVFTGAMNEQYF. The CDR3 DNA sequence: TGTGCCAGCAGCGTATTCACAGGGGCCATGAACGAGCAGTACTTC.

The chain combines TRBV9 with TRBJ1-1; D not resolved. V was cut by 4 bases and J by 1 base, with 8 bases left in between. Per germline, CDR1 SGDLS and CDR2 YYNGEE. The CDR3 has 13 amino acids. The CDR3 sequence: CASSIRENTEAFF. Here the CDR3 DNA reads TGTGCCAGCAGCATACGAGAGAACACTGAAGCTTTCTTT.

Turning to this clone: At one end the junction does not follow the germline gene, possibly because of a read error. Here the CDR3 DNA reads TGCGTCAGCAGCTTGGTAATAGGGGCAGAGACCCAGTACTTC. This gives the protein CVSSLVIGAETQYF. The chain uses TRBV5-1 and TRBJ2-5; weak D call: TRBD1 (5 bases). CDR1 is SGHRS and CDR2 is YFSETQ in the germline V gene. The CDR3 has 14 amino acids.

The V call is TRBV6-5, the J call TRBJ1-5; D is ambiguous. Trimming pared 2 bases from V and 7 bases from J, leaving 15 bases between. The CDR3 has 15 amino acids. From germline, CDR1 is MNHEY and CDR2 SVGAGI. The CDR3 is CASSYVPNQNQPQHF. The CDR3 bases are TGTGCCAGCAGTTACGTACCTAACCAAAACCAGCCCCAGCATTTT.

This clone was picked up a small number of times. The rearrangement links TRBV2 to TRBJ1-2, with 7 nucleotides matching TRBD1. Germline V lookup: CDR1 SNHLY, CDR2 FYNNEI. With 6 bases clipped from V and 8 bases from J, the junction kept 12 bases outside the gene matches. The CDR3 runs to 14 residues. As DNA, the CDR3 is TGTGCCAGCAGCGCCGGGACAGTGTCGTTCGGCTACACCTTC. Its translation is CASSAGTVSFGYTF.

This clone was observed a single time. Written as DNA, the CDR3 is TGTGCCAGCAGCGTAGATGAATGGGACAGTCAGTACTTC. The encoded protein is CASSVDEWDSQYF. The genes are TRBV9 and TRBJ2-4; 7 bases are shared with TRBD1. J gave up 12 bases and V 0 bases, and 6 bases lay outside the gene matches. CDR3 length equals 13 residues. The germline gives CDR1 SGDLS, CDR2 YYNGEE.

This clone turned up a few times. This chain links TRBV2 with TRBJ2-2, with D maybe TRBD1 (7 bases). Trimming pared 4 bases from V and 4 bases from J, leaving 16 bases between. The CDR3 runs to 16 residues. CDR1 and CDR2 from the germline V gene are SNHLY and FYNNEI. CDR3 in amino acids: CASSGRLGGVTGELFF. CDR3 nucleotides: TGTGCCAGCAGTGGGAGACTAGGGGGCGTCACCGGGGAGCTGTTTTTT.

This clone was found once. This sequence joins TRBV27 and TRBJ2-6, with 7 bases aligning to TRBD1. The CDR3 loop spans 16 amino acids. The germline CDR1 and CDR2 sequences are MNHEY and SMNVEV (reference sequence). J gave up 2 bases and V 4 bases, and 5 bases lay outside the gene matches. The CDR3 DNA reads as TGTGCCAGCAGTTACTACAGGGGAACTGGGGCCAACGTCCTGACTTTC. Protein sequence: CASSYYRGTGANVLTF.

This clone was detected only once. The chain couples TRBV29-1 to TRBJ1-4; 8 bases line up with TRBD1. The germline gives CDR1 SQVTM, CDR2 ANQGSEA. The ends lost 6 bases at V and 14 bases at J; junction bases unmatched: 5. This CDR3 comprises 10 residues. The CDR3 region is CSVMDRVLFF. The CDR3, as DNA: TGCAGCGTCATGGACAGGGTGCTGTTTTTT.

The chain carries TRBV6-6 and TRBJ2-7, with TRBD1 identical over 7 bases. Germline lookup yields CDR1 MNHNY and CDR2 SVGAGI (reference sequence). Trimming removed 4 bases from V and 2 bases from J; junction bases left unmatched: 8. The CDR3 totals 15 residues. As DNA, the CDR3 is TGTGCCAGCAGTTCCGGGACAGTTTATGCCTACGAGCAGTACTTC. This gives the protein CASSSGTVYAYEQYF.

This chain connects TRBV11-2 to TRBJ1-1; weak D call: TRBD1 (6 bases). The germline CDR1 and CDR2 sequences are SGHAT and FQNNGV. The CDR3 length is 14 residues. V was cut by 7 bases and J by 11 bases, with 23 bases left in between. CDR3 sequence: CASTETQGPVVAFF. DNA for the CDR3: TGTGCCAGCACCGAAACCCAGGGGCCGGTGGTGGCTTTCTTT.

V and J are TRBV28 and TRBJ2-7; 7 bases match TRBD1. The germline V gene has CDR1 MDHEN and CDR2 SYDVKM. This CDR3 is built from 15 residues. Trimming took 6 bases from V and 4 from J; bases not matched to a gene: 12. For the CDR3, the DNA is TGTGCCAGCAGAACTTCCTGGGACAGAGGATACGAGCAGTACTTC. Its translation: CASRTSWDRGYEQYF. Filled out from reference TRBV28 and TRBJ2-7, the complete variable domain reads DVKVTQSSRYLVKRTGEKVFLECVQDMDHENMFWYRQDPGLGLRLIYFSYDVKMKEKGDIPEGYSVSREKKERFSLILESASTNQTSMYLCASRTSWDRGYEQYFGPGTRLTVT.

CDR3 in DNA: TGTGCCAGCAGTTACTCTTATAGCAATCAGCCCCAGCATTTT. Its protein is CASSYSYSNQPQHF. The rearrangement uses TRBV6-6 and TRBJ1-5; D is unclear. The CDR3 contains 14 residues. Germline CDR1 MNHNY, CDR2 SVGAGI (reference sequence). Trimming stripped 0 bases from V and 0 bases from J, with 3 bases between.

On this clone itself: Other DNA sequences from this sample encode an identical CDR3 as well. The rearrangement uses TRBV14 and TRBJ2-2; D is unresolved. Trimming left V 0 bases short and J 5 bases short, with 7 bases between. The CDR3 consists of 14 residues. CDR1 and CDR2 from the germline V gene are SGHDN and FVKESK. CDR3 residues: CASSQDLRTGELFF. As DNA, the CDR3 is TGTGCCAGCAGCCAAGATTTGCGGACCGGGGAGCTGTTTTTT.

This clone has more than one count but fewer than ten. The chain uses TRBV21-1 and TRBJ2-7; the table's TRBD1 call for D was not verified on the DNA. TRBV21-1 is a recognized pseudogene. CDR3 size: 16 residues. The CDR3 protein is CASSKVPGQGPYEQYF. The CDR3 DNA sequence: TGTGCCAGCAGCAAAGTTCCGGGACAGGGCCCCTACGAGCAGTACTTC.

This sequence joins TRBV13 and TRBJ2-5; D is undetermined. The J call may be wrong; the DNA end is better matched by TRBJ2-7. The length of the CDR3 is 13 residues. The germline V gene encodes CDR1 PRHDT and CDR2 FYEKMQ (reference sequence). CDR3 region: CASSSTMDYEQYF. The CDR3, as DNA: TGTGCCAGCAGCTCGACGATGGACTACGAGCAGTACTTC.